This TCR beta chain comes out of a study of CD8 T cells in ankylosing spondylitis. The CDR3 contains 14 residues. Germline V gene data show CDR1 as ENHRY and CDR2 as SYGVKD. The ends were cut back, 0 bases at V and 8 bases at J, with 13 bases in the middle. One entry per CDR3 protein, called by TCRdb with MiXCR from the 5' RACE reads. The sample includes 25,000 to 35,000 distinct CDR3 sequences, about 6.8% of them seen just once. Only a few counts were recorded for this clonotype. V is TRBV10-3 and J is TRBJ1-2; maybe TRBD1 (5 bases). This TCR derives from a male donor with ankylosing spondylitis or in good health (not recorded which). Sequencing was carried out using blood, either unsorted or a sorted T cell fraction (not recorded which). In nucleotides, the CDR3 is TGTGCCATCAGTGAGTCGGGACTCTATGGAGGCTACACCTTC. Translation gives CAISESGLYGGYTF.